The 30 T cell receptor beta chains below all came from one sample that was sequenced in a study of blood T cell repertoires in COVID-19. Generated by immunoSEQ multiplex PCR, the TCRdb table keeps only in-frame clones and is missing some. The data hold about 200,000 clones, with about nine tenths observed a single time. Sequences were obtained from peripheral blood. Receptors were obtained from a man aged 55 to 69 who had recovered from COVID-19.

V usage is TRBV5-4 and J usage is TRBJ1-5; D is unclear. This CDR3 spans 12 amino acids. Trimming pared 4 bases from V and 8 bases from J, leaving 10 bases between. CDR1 is SGHNT, CDR2 YYREEE, per germline (reference sequence). CDR3 sequence: CASSAINEPQHF. For the CDR3, the DNA is TGTGCCAGCAGCGCGATAAACGAGCCCCAGCATTTT.

The genes are TRBV6-6 and TRBJ1-1, with D unresolved. The V end was cut by 7 bases, the J end by 6 bases, with 15 bases between. The CDR3 is 13 residues long. Germline assignment: CDR1 MNHNY and CDR2 SVGAGI (reference sequence). CDR3 sequence reads: CASNNRERPEAFF. The CDR3 nucleotides read TGTGCCAGCAACAATCGGGAGAGACCTGAAGCTTTCTTT.

This clone was recorded only once. The CDR3 DNA reads TGTGCCAGCAGCCAACCGGGACTAGCGGGAGACTACGAGCAGTACTTC. It codes for CASSQPGLAGDYEQYF. This chain uses TRBV3-1 (or the pseudogene TRBV3-2) with TRBJ2-7; 14 bases are shared with TRBD2. Germline CDR1 LGHDT, CDR2 YNNKEL (reference sequence). Trimming cost V 2 bases and J 3 bases; bases outside gene matches: 3. The CDR3 has 16 amino acids.

The rearrangement uses TRBV19 and TRBJ2-7; 8 nucleotides align to TRBD1. This CDR3 has 13 amino acids. Germline CDR1 LNHDA, CDR2 SQIVND (reference sequence). V was pared by 6 bases and J by 0 bases, with 1 base of the junction left unmatched. CDR3: CASRQGGSYEQYF. For the CDR3, the DNA is TGTGCCAGTAGACAGGGGGGCTCCTACGAGCAGTACTTC.

CDR3 DNA sequence: TGTGCCAGCAGCCCCGGGACAGGGATTTATAGCAATCAGCCCCAGCATTTT. This codes for CASSPGTGIYSNQPQHF. The gene calls are TRBV27 and TRBJ1-5, with 9 bases aligning to TRBD1. V shed 6 bases and J 0 bases; nucleotides not matched to a gene: 9. Germline values: CDR1 MNHEY, CDR2 SMNVEV (reference sequence). This CDR3 is built from 17 residues.

CDR3 amino acids: CASSQGGRASYEQYF. In DNA form, the CDR3 reads TGTGCCAGCAGCCAAGGCGGGAGGGCCTCGTACGAGCAGTACTTC. The chain employs TRBV4-2 and TRBJ2-7; 9 bases fit TRBD2. Trimming at V came to 1 base and at J to 4 bases, leaving 5 bases not matched to a gene. The V gene's germline CDR1 is LGHNA and CDR2 YNFKEQ. The CDR3 is 15 amino acids.

V and J are TRBV19 and TRBJ1-2, with 8 positions matching TRBD1. The CDR3 runs 13 residues. V was clipped by 8 bases and J by 5 bases; unmatched bases: 7. Germline CDR1 LNHDA, CDR2 SQIVND (reference sequence). For the CDR3, the DNA is TGTGCCAGTGCTCCACAGGGGGGGTATGGCTACACCTTC. Protein: CASAPQGGYGYTF. The whole variable domain, remainder taken from reference TRBV19 and TRBJ1-2, is DGGITQSPKYLFRKEGQNVTLSCEQNLNHDAMYWYRQDPGQGLRLIYYSQIVNDFQKGDIAEGYSVSREKKESFPLTVTSAQKNPTAFYLCASAPQGGYGYTFGSGTRLTVV.

The chain has TRBV27 and TRBJ1-3, with D maybe TRBD1 (6 bases). Between the trimmed V and J ends, which lost 0 bases and 2 bases, there was a span of 17 bases. Germline-derived CDR1 and CDR2 are MNHEY and SMNVEV (reference sequence). CDR3 length: 18 amino acids. The CDR3 is CASSLSWQGQLPGNTIYF. DNA of the CDR3: TGTGCCAGCAGTTTATCTTGGCAGGGGCAGCTCCCTGGAAACACCATATATTTT.

The rearrangement links TRBV30 to TRBJ1-1; TRBD1 agrees at 8 bases. Germline trimming cut 1 base from V and 6 bases from J; bases unmatched to any gene: 4. In germline, CDR1 is GTSNPN, CDR2 SVGIG (reference sequence). This CDR3 comprises 13 residues. Here the CDR3 DNA reads TGTGCCTGGAGTGGACAGGGGCTCGCTGAAGCTTTCTTT. Translated: CAWSGQGLAEAFF.

The chain uses TRBV4-2 and TRBJ2-4; TRBD2 is a possible D gene (6 bases). The germline V and J ends were trimmed by 0 bases and 4 bases, with 22 bases remaining between them. The CDR3 loop spans 19 amino acids. Germline assignment: CDR1 LGHNA and CDR2 YNFKEQ. The CDR3 coding sequence is TGTGCCAGCAGCCAAGATCCGGGAGCGGTCTCCGGGACGAAAAACATTCAGTACTTC. Encoded protein: CASSQDPGAVSGTKNIQYF.

The J gene is TRBJ1-2, the V gene TRBV3-1 (or the pseudogene TRBV3-2); D is uncertain. In germline, CDR1 is LGHDT, CDR2 YNNKEL (reference sequence). The CDR3 runs to 13 residues. The ends were cut back, 6 bases at V and 2 bases at J, with 10 bases in the middle. The CDR3 nucleotides read TGTGCCAGCAGGAGCAGGTTAAACTATGGCTACACCTTC. Translating gives CASRSRLNYGYTF.

The chain carries TRBV27 and TRBJ2-1; the match to TRBD2 covers 14 bases. Trimming at V came to 5 bases and at J to 7 bases, leaving 7 bases not matched to a gene. Per the germline V gene, CDR1 is MNHEY and CDR2 is SMNVEV (reference sequence). The CDR3 loop spans 16 amino acids. CDR3 loop: CASSTWTSGRRNEQFF. The CDR3 DNA is TGTGCCAGCAGTACATGGACTAGCGGGAGGAGGAATGAGCAGTTCTTC.

This chain links TRBV6-5 with TRBJ1-2; no clear D gene. This CDR3 contains 14 residues. Between the trimmed V and J ends, which lost 0 bases and 3 bases, there was a span of 8 bases. Germline values: CDR1 MNHEY, CDR2 SVGAGI. DNA for the CDR3: TGTGCCAGCAGTTACTCGATCGGGTACTATGGCTACACCTTC. This sequence encodes CASSYSIGYYGYTF.

J is TRBJ1-2 and V is TRBV24-1; 10 bases fit TRBD1. The CDR3 is made up of 15 amino acids. Germline CDR1 KGHDR, CDR2 SFDVKD. V shed 4 bases, J shed 8 bases, and the junction held 9 bases outside the gene matches. The CDR3 DNA sequence: TGTGCCACCAGTGACGCCCGGGACAGGGGTGGGGGCTACACCTTC. Translating gives CATSDARDRGGGYTF.

V usage is TRBV5-4 and J usage is TRBJ2-7; 7 nucleotides match TRBD2. The CDR3 has 14 residues. V dropped 3 bases and J dropped 2; count of bases not matched to a gene: 5. Germline CDR1 SGHNT, CDR2 YYREEE (reference sequence). The CDR3, as DNA: TGTGCCAGCAGCTCCGGGGGGAACCCCTACGAGCAGTACTTC. Protein sequence: CASSSGGNPYEQYF.

This clone was seen a few times. The V gene is TRBV6-6, the J gene TRBJ1-5; a possible D gene is TRBD1 (5 bases). The CDR3 runs 13 residues. Per the germline V gene, CDR1 is MNHNY and CDR2 is SVGAGI (reference sequence). V gave up 7 bases and J gave up 3 bases, with 10 bases separating them. Written as DNA, the CDR3 is TGTGCCAGCACGGGACTCGCCAATCAGCCCCAGCATTTT. Translated: CASTGLANQPQHF.

The CDR3 sequence: CASSDGQTYQETQYF. CDR3 nucleotides: TGTGCCAGCAGTGACGGACAGACGTACCAAGAGACCCAGTACTTC. The rearrangement links TRBV6-1 to TRBJ2-5; a possible D gene is TRBD1 (6 bases). V was cut by 3 bases and J by 0 bases, with 11 bases left in between. Germline CDR1 is MNHNS and CDR2 is SASEGT. The CDR3 loop spans 15 amino acids.

In nucleotides, the CDR3 is TGTGCCAGCAGTATAGCGGGGGGCGTCACAGATACGCAGTATTTT. Residues: CASSIAGGVTDTQYF. The chain is built from TRBV28 and TRBJ2-3; the match to TRBD2 covers 10 bases. This CDR3 comprises 15 residues. Unmatched junction bases numbered 4, after V lost 5 bases and J lost 2 bases. CDR1 is MDHEN and CDR2 is SYDVKM in the germline V gene.

The chain combines TRBV9 with TRBJ2-5, with D perhaps matching TRBD1 (5 bases). The V end was cut by 0 bases, the J end by 4 bases, with 7 bases between. Germline lookup yields CDR1 SGDLS and CDR2 YYNGEE. The CDR3 totals 13 residues. The CDR3 DNA reads as TGTGCCAGCAGCGTAGGCAGGGCAGAGACCCAGTACTTC. Its protein product is CASSVGRAETQYF.

The chain uses TRBV9 and TRBJ1-2; D may be TRBD1 (5 bases). There are 14 residues in the CDR3. Trimming removed 2 bases from V and 0 bases from J, with 8 bases in between. The germline V gene has CDR1 SGDLS and CDR2 YYNGEE. The CDR3 nucleotides are TGTGCCAGCAGCGTCGACAGACCTAACTATGGCTACACCTTC. It encodes CASSVDRPNYGYTF.

The V gene is TRBV6-2 or TRBV6-3, the J gene TRBJ2-2; D may be TRBD2 (7 bases). The germline V gene has CDR1 MNHEY and CDR2 SVGEGT. Trimming removed 3 bases at V and 6 bases at J, with 20 bases between. The CDR3 consists of 17 residues. This CDR3 is CASSYRDTGRGAGELFF. The CDR3 DNA reads TGTGCCAGCAGTTATCGAGACACAGGGAGGGGAGCCGGGGAGCTGTTTTTT.

This chain links TRBV7-9 with TRBJ1-3; TRBD1 aligns across 7 bases. CDR3 length: 15 residues. CDR1 is SEHNR, CDR2 FQNEAQ, per germline (reference sequence). With 8 bases clipped from V and 0 bases from J, the junction kept 7 bases outside the gene matches. This CDR3 is CASGGHRGSGNTIYF. The CDR3 DNA is TGTGCCAGCGGAGGCCACAGGGGCTCTGGAAACACCATATATTTT.

The rearrangement links TRBV28 to TRBJ1-2; 7 bases match TRBD1. The germline V gene encodes CDR1 MDHEN and CDR2 SYDVKM. The CDR3 has 12 amino acids. Germline trimming cut 5 bases from V and 7 bases from J; bases unmatched to any gene: 4. The CDR3 reads CASSQNRGGYTF. The CDR3 nucleotides are TGTGCCAGCAGTCAAAACAGGGGTGGCTACACCTTC.

This chain uses TRBV7-3 with TRBJ2-7; 9 positions agree with TRBD2. The CDR3 is 18 residues long. Germline V gene data show CDR1 as SGHTA and CDR2 as FQGTGA. Losses at the gene ends were 2 bases for V and 0 bases for J; bases not matched to a gene: 11. The CDR3 is CASSLQVSSGTSSYEQYF. The CDR3 nucleotides are TGTGCCAGCAGCTTACAAGTCTCTAGCGGGACCAGCTCCTACGAGCAGTACTTC.

The chain uses TRBV6-5 and TRBJ1-6; D may be TRBD1 (6 bases). Germline V lookup: CDR1 MNHEY, CDR2 SVGAGI. This CDR3 has 14 amino acids. The V end lost 6 bases, the J end lost 9 bases, and 15 bases lay between the germline ends. The DNA of the CDR3 is TGTGCCAGCAGATCCCGCGGGGGCGGTTCACCCCTCCACTTT. Translation gives CASRSRGGGSPLHF.

V gene TRBV29-1 combines with J gene TRBJ2-7; 8 nucleotides match TRBD1. The CDR3 runs to 12 residues. CDR1 SQVTM and CDR2 ANQGSEA come from the germline V gene. V trimming: 6 bases; J trimming: 3 bases; junction bases outside the gene matches: 4. CDR3 DNA: TGCAGCGTAGGACAGGGCTACTACGAGCAGTACTTC. It is translated as CSVGQGYYEQYF.

This chain connects TRBV6-1 to TRBJ1-6; D is perhaps TRBD1 (6 bases). V dropped 5 bases and J dropped 11 bases, with 10 bases sitting between them. The CDR3 is 12 amino acids. Germline CDR1 is MNHNS and CDR2 is SASEGT. The CDR3 nucleotides read TGTGCCAGCAGTTTCCCAGGGGCACCCCTCCACTTT. Its protein is CASSFPGAPLHF.

The chain carries TRBV4-2 and TRBJ2-1, with TRBD2 matching over 13 bases. CDR1 is LGHNA, CDR2 YNFKEQ, per germline. CDR3 length equals 15 residues. The ends lost 6 bases at V and 5 bases at J; junction bases unmatched: 4. CDR3 nucleotides: TGTGCCAGCAGGCCCGGGACTAGCGGGGACAATGAGCAGTTCTTC. This gives the protein CASRPGTSGDNEQFF.

This chain joins TRBV11-2 and TRBJ1-2; D is possibly TRBD1 (6 bases). Germline V gene lookup returns CDR1 SGHAT and CDR2 FQNNGV. Trimming took 5 bases from V and 6 from J, leaving 10 bases between them. There are 12 residues in the CDR3. The CDR3 loop is CASSRQGNGYTF. CDR3 nucleotides: TGTGCCAGCAGCCGCCAGGGGAATGGCTACACCTTC.

The CDR3 bases are TGTGCCAGCAGCAACCTACGGGGGGGAGAGTCCGGAGAGACCCAGTACTTC. This encodes CASSNLRGGESGETQYF. The chain recombines TRBV7-9 with TRBJ2-5, with TRBD2 matching 8 bases. Trimming removed 5 bases from V and 4 bases from J; junction bases left unmatched: 15. Germline lookup yields CDR1 SEHNR and CDR2 FQNEAQ (reference sequence). The CDR3 length is 17 residues. Full variable domain (missing parts from reference TRBV7-9 and TRBJ2-5): DTGVSQNPRHKITKRGQNVTFRCDPISEHNRLYWYRQTLGQGPEFLTYFQNEAQLEKSRLLSDRFSAERPKGSFSTLEIQRTEQGDSAMYLCASSNLRGGESGETQYFGPGTRLLVL.